This entry features one TCR beta chain sequence. This sample is part of a study of blood T cell repertoires in COVID-19. Looking at the study overall: Samples taken during acute and convalescent COVID-19 were collected in the United States, Italy and Spain. PBMCs, B-cell-depleted T cells, or T cells were the source of the cDNA or gDNA that made up the material.

Authors' analysis steps: Cell counts per sample came from amplifying reference gene primers. The protocol was immunoSEQ multiplex PCR, while the TCRdb copy is restricted to in-frame clones and leaves out a portion. That table furnishes V, J and clone size, whereas the DNA furnished D and trimming. This table holds roughly 100,000 clones, roughly 84% found once. The clonotype was recovered from a man between 70 and 80 years old with active or convalescent COVID-19. The sequenced material came from peripheral blood.

CDR3 DNA sequence: TGTGCCAGCAGCCAAGCGTCAGGTCTGCACAATGAGCAGTTCTTC. This translates into CASSQASGLHNEQFF. The rearrangement links TRBV3-1 (or the pseudogene TRBV3-2) to TRBJ2-1; no reliable D call. Germline loops: CDR1 LGHDT, CDR2 YNNKEL (reference sequence). The CDR3 is made up of 15 amino acids. V gave up 1 base and J gave up 5 bases, with 12 bases separating them.